The 18 T cell receptor beta chains in this list originate from one sample, sequenced in a study of blood T cells in healthy people across ages. The second PCR ran about 6 to 11 cycles with a sample-barcoded 5' primer and J-beta primers. A single record per CDR3 protein comes from TCRdb applying MiXCR to the 5' RACE reads. The repertoire holds fewer than 2 million distinct CDR3 sequences, with 35% to 50% as singletons. The sample comprised blood. The receptors were gathered from a human donor in good health.

A few counts support this clonotype. The chain carries TRBV27 and TRBJ2-7; tentative D call: TRBD2 (6 bases). V dropped 1 base and J dropped 0 bases, with 13 bases sitting between them. The CDR3 consists of 16 residues. Germline V gene data show CDR1 as MNHEY and CDR2 as SMNVEV (reference sequence). CDR3 bases: TGTGCCAGCAGTTTATTCGGGCTAGCGTTCTCCTACGAGCAGTACTTC. Encoded protein: CASSLFGLAFSYEQYF.

V and J are TRBV5-5 and TRBJ2-1; no clear D gene. Trimming cost V 2 bases and J 2 bases, with 11 bases left between them. The CDR3 contains 15 residues. Germline assignment: CDR1 SGHKS and CDR2 YYEKEE (reference sequence). DNA of the CDR3: TGTGCCAGCAGCTTTGGTACCTCGGCCTACAATGAGCAGTTCTTC. Translated: CASSFGTSAYNEQFF.

The chain couples TRBV7-3 to TRBJ2-7; 11 bases match TRBD1. The CDR3 contains 14 residues. Trimming at V came to 5 bases and at J to 4 bases, leaving 4 bases not matched to a gene. The germline CDR1 and CDR2 sequences are SGHTA and FQGTGA. CDR3 sequence: CASSRTGGKYEQYF. Written as DNA, the CDR3 is TGTGCCAGCAGCCGGACAGGGGGCAAGTACGAGCAGTACTTC.

This clonotype was recorded many times. This sequence joins TRBV5-5 and TRBJ2-1; 7 bases are a match to TRBD1. V was clipped by 4 bases and J by 6 bases; unmatched bases: 13. The CDR3 covers 16 residues. CDR1 is SGHKS and CDR2 is YYEKEE in the germline V gene (reference sequence). As DNA, the CDR3 is TGTGCCAGCAGCCCTCAAAGACAGGGTGTCGGCAATGAGCAGTTCTTC. As protein: CASSPQRQGVGNEQFF.

The chain recombines TRBV4-2 with TRBJ2-1, with TRBD2 matching over 10 bases. The CDR3 spans 18 residues. With 8 bases clipped from V and 4 bases from J, the junction kept 17 bases outside the gene matches. Germline V gene lookup returns CDR1 LGHNA and CDR2 YNFKEQ. The CDR3 here is CASRRLGKAGGDYNEQFF. The DNA of the CDR3 is TGTGCCAGCCGGCGTTTGGGTAAAGCGGGGGGGGATTACAATGAGCAGTTCTTC.

The sample holds many counts of this clonotype. The chain links TRBV6-2 or TRBV6-3 to TRBJ1-2; TRBD1 matches 10 bases. CDR3 length: 16 residues. Germline V lookup: CDR1 MNHEY, CDR2 SVGEGT. V lost 8 bases, J lost 2 bases, and 11 bases stayed unmatched. This chain's CDR3 is CASRDPAGQGNYGYTF. The CDR3 region has the DNA TGTGCCAGCCGAGACCCCGCGGGACAGGGGAACTATGGCTACACCTTC.

This clonotype was observed a handful of times. CDR3 region: CASRNPGQYNEQYF. The CDR3 DNA sequence: TGTGCCAGCAGGAATCCGGGACAGTACAACGAGCAGTACTTC. The chain is built from TRBV6-6 and TRBJ2-7; the match to TRBD1 covers 7 bases. CDR3 size: 14 residues. CDR1 and CDR2 from the germline V gene are MNHNY and SVGAGI (reference sequence). V trimming: 6 bases; J trimming: 5 bases; junction bases outside the gene matches: 10.

This clonotype was counted between two and nine times. The chain is built from TRBV2 and TRBJ2-3; no clear D gene. V gave up 4 bases and J gave up 4 bases, with 9 bases separating them. The germline V gene encodes CDR1 SNHLY and CDR2 FYNNEI. CDR3 size: 13 residues. The CDR3 here is CASSGIAADTQYF. CDR3 bases: TGTGCCAGCAGTGGGATAGCAGCAGATACGCAGTATTTT.

This clonotype was seen a handful of times. V usage is TRBV7-2 and J usage is TRBJ2-5; D is unresolved. V gave up 8 bases and J gave up 5 bases, with 12 bases separating them. From germline, CDR1 is SGHTA and CDR2 FQGNSA. There are 12 residues in the CDR3. CDR3 coding DNA: TGTGCCAGCTCGGCCGTAGGGGAGACCCAGTACTTC. This gives the protein CASSAVGETQYF.

This clonotype has a handful of counts. The rearrangement uses TRBV9 and TRBJ2-5; tentative D call: TRBD1 (5 bases). The CDR3 covers 13 residues. Between the trimmed V and J ends, which lost 4 bases and 4 bases, there was a span of 11 bases. CDR1 and CDR2 from the germline V gene are SGDLS and YYNGEE. In nucleotides, the CDR3 is TGTGCCAGCAGCATCAGGGTAGGAGAGACCCAGTACTTC. It specifies CASSIRVGETQYF.

This clonotype was observed once. The chain recombines TRBV20-1 with TRBJ1-1; D is uncertain. CDR1 and CDR2 (germline): DFQATT, SNEGSKA (reference sequence). Trimming left V 2 bases short and J 0 bases short, with 16 bases between. This CDR3 comprises 16 residues. CDR3 bases: TGCAGTGCTAGACAGATGACCGTTACTCTGAACACTGAAGCTTTCTTT. This sequence encodes CSARQMTVTLNTEAFF.

The chain employs TRBV12-5 and TRBJ1-2; 7 nucleotides align to TRBD1. CDR3 length: 15 residues. V lost 0 bases, J lost 6 bases, and 7 bases stayed unmatched. The germline CDR1 and CDR2 sequences are LGHNT and FRNRAP. CDR3 coding DNA: TGTGCTAGTGGTTTGGTAACAGGGGTGAGACATGGCTACACCTTC. It specifies CASGLVTGVRHGYTF.

The V and J genes are TRBV20-1 and TRBJ2-3, with 13 positions matching TRBD2. The CDR3 loop spans 15 amino acids. Germline V gives CDR1 DFQATT, CDR2 SNEGSKA (reference sequence). V lost 5 bases, J lost 5 bases, and 7 bases stayed unmatched. Here the CDR3 DNA reads TGCAGTGCTGTGACTAGCGGGGGGCGCCGAGATACGCAGTATTTT. Protein sequence: CSAVTSGGRRDTQYF.

The genes are TRBV9 and TRBJ2-7; maybe TRBD1 (5 bases). From germline, CDR1 is SGDLS and CDR2 YYNGEE. The CDR3 runs 16 residues. V shed 4 bases and J shed 0 bases, with 17 bases lying between them. CDR3 nucleotide sequence: TGTGCCAGCAGCCCCCGGACGGACAAATACTCCTACGAGCAGTACTTC. Its protein is CASSPRTDKYSYEQYF.

The V and J genes are TRBV5-1 and TRBJ2-1; 10 bases are shared with TRBD2. The junction had 9 bases not matched to a gene; V was cut back by 4 bases and J by 5 bases. Germline CDR1 reads SGHRS; CDR2 reads YFSETQ. CDR3 size: 16 residues. This CDR3 is CASSPARLAGNNEQFF. The CDR3 DNA reads TGCGCCAGCAGCCCAGCAAGACTAGCGGGTAACAATGAGCAGTTCTTC. Together with reference TRBV5-1 and TRBJ2-1, the CDR3 gives the full variable domain: KAGVTQTPRYLIKTRGQQVTLSCSPISGHRSVSWYQQTPGQGLQFLFEYFSETQRNKGNFPGRFSGRQFSNSRSEMNVSTLELGDSALYLCASSPARLAGNNEQFFGPGTRLTVL.

This chain connects TRBV2 to TRBJ2-7; maybe TRBD1 (6 bases). Germline assignment: CDR1 SNHLY and CDR2 FYNNEI. This CDR3 has 13 amino acids. The V end lost 4 bases, the J end lost 3 bases, and 10 bases lay between the germline ends. CDR3 DNA sequence: TGTGCCAGCAGTGGACAGGTCTACTACGAGCAGTACTTC. This sequence encodes CASSGQVYYEQYF.

The chain uses TRBV5-1 and TRBJ2-7; 8 bases match TRBD1. V lost 4 bases to trimming and J lost 2 bases; unmatched junction nucleotides: 14. CDR1 is SGHRS and CDR2 is YFSETQ in the germline V gene. The CDR3 has 17 residues. CDR3: CASSAAPGQVLAYEQYF. The CDR3 DNA is TGCGCCAGCAGCGCGGCCCCGGGACAGGTTTTGGCCTACGAGCAGTACTTC. The entire variable domain, with the rest obtained from reference TRBV5-1 and TRBJ2-7, is as follows: KAGVTQTPRYLIKTRGQQVTLSCSPISGHRSVSWYQQTPGQGLQFLFEYFSETQRNKGNFPGRFSGRQFSNSRSEMNVSTLELGDSALYLCASSAAPGQVLAYEQYFGPGTRLTVT.

The chain uses TRBV6-2 or TRBV6-3 and TRBJ2-7; D tentatively reads TRBD1 or TRBD2 (5 bases each). Germline CDR1 and CDR2: MNHEY and SVGEGT. CDR3 size: 14 residues. Trimming shortened V by 4 bases and J by 5 bases, and 15 bases separated the two germline ends. DNA of the CDR3: TGTGCCAGCAGTTCCAGGGAAGCGGACCACGAGCAGTACTTC. It translates to CASSSREADHEQYF.